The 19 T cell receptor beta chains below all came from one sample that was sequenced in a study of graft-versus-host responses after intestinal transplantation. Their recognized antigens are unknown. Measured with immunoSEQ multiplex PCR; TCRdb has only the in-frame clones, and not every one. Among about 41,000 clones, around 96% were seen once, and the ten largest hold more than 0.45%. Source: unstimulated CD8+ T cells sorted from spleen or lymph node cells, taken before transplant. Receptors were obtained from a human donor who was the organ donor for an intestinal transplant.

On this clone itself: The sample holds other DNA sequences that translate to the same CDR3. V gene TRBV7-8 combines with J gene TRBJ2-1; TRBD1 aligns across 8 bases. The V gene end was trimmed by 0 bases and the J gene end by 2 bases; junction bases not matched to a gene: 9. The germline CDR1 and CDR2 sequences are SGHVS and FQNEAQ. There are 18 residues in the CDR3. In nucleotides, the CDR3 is TGTGCCAGCAGCTTAGCCTACTATGGACAGGGCCCCTACAATGAGCAGTTCTTC. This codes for CASSLAYYGQGPYNEQFF.

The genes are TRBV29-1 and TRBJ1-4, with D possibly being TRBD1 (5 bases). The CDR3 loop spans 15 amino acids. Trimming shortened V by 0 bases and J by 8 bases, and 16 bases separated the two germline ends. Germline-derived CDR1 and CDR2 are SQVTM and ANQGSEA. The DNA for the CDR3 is TGCAGCGTTGAAGATGAGACTACCACAGGAGAAAAACTGTTTTTT. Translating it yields CSVEDETTTGEKLFF.

CDR3 in amino acids: CASSLLELAGAATNTGELFF. Here the CDR3 DNA reads TGTGCCAGCAGTCTCCTTGAACTAGCGGGGGCCGCAACGAACACCGGGGAGCTGTTTTTT. The rearrangement uses TRBV4-2 and TRBJ2-2; TRBD2 matches 11 bases. The CDR3 is 20 residues long. Germline trimming cut 6 bases from V and 0 bases from J; bases unmatched to any gene: 15. In germline, CDR1 is LGHNA, CDR2 YNFKEQ.

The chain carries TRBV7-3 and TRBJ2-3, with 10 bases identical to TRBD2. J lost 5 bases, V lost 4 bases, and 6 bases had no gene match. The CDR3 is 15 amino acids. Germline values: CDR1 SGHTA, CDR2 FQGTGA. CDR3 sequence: CASSSSGGAGDTQYF. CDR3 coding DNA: TGTGCCAGCAGCTCCAGCGGGGGGGCAGGAGATACGCAGTATTTT.

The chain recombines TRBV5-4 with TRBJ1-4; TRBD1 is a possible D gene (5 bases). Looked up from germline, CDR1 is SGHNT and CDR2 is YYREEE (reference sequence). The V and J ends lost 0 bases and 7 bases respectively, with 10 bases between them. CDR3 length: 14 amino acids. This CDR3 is CASSLEGEREKLFF. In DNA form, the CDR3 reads TGTGCCAGCAGCTTGGAAGGGGAGCGTGAAAAACTGTTTTTT.

The CDR3 DNA is TGTGCCAGTAGTATAATGGGGGACTATGGCTACACCTTC. Translation gives CASSIMGDYGYTF. The chain links TRBV19 to TRBJ1-2; D might be TRBD1 (5 bases). V lost 2 bases and J lost 3, with 7 bases in between. Germline V lookup: CDR1 LNHDA, CDR2 SQIVND (reference sequence). This CDR3 is built from 13 residues.

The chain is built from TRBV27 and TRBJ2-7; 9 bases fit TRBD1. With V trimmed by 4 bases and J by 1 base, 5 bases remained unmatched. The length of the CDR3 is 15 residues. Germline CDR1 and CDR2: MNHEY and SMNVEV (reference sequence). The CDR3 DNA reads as TGTGCCAGCAGTTCACGGACAGGGGAGTCCTACGAGCAGTACTTC. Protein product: CASSSRTGESYEQYF.

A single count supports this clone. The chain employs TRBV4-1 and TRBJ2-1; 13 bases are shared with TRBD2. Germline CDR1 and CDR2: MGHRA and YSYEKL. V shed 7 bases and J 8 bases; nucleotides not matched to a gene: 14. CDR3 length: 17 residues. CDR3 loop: CASTRTSGGPDGDEQFF. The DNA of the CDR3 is TGCGCCAGCACCCGGACTAGCGGGGGCCCCGATGGGGATGAGCAGTTCTTC.

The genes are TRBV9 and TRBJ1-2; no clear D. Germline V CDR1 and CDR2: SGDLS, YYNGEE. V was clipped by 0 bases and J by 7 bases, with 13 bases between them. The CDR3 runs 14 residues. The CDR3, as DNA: TGTGCCAGCAGCGTAGGGGGTGCGGGGTCTGGCTACACCTTC. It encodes CASSVGGAGSGYTF. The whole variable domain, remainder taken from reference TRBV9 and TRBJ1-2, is DSGVTQTPKHLITATGQRVTLRCSPRSGDLSVYWYQQSLDQGLQFLIQYYNGEERAKGNILERFSAQQFPDLHSELNLSSLELGDSALYFCASSVGGAGSGYTFGSGTRLTVV.

The chain's CDR3 is CSVGPFYEQFF. The CDR3 DNA reads TGCAGCGTTGGTCCTTTCTATGAGCAGTTCTTC. This sequence joins TRBV29-1 and TRBJ2-1; D unclear. This CDR3 has 11 residues. V lost 4 bases to trimming and J lost 8 bases, with 9 bases between them. Germline V gives CDR1 SQVTM, CDR2 ANQGSEA.

CDR3 amino acids: CASSPTGQGYGYTF. The CDR3 nucleotides read TGTGCCAGCAGTCCAACGGGACAGGGATATGGCTACACCTTC. V is TRBV5-6 and J is TRBJ1-2; 9 bases are a match to TRBD1. Trimming took 5 bases from V and 5 from J; bases not matched to a gene: 7. Per germline, CDR1 SGHDT and CDR2 YYEEEE. The CDR3 is made up of 14 amino acids.

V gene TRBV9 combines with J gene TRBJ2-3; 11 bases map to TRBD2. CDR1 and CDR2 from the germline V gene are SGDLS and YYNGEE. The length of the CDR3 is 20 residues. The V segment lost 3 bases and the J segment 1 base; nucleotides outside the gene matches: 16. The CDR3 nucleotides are TGTGCCAGCAGCGCAGCTCAGGGACTAGCGGTGTTTTATGGCACAGATACGCAGTATTTT. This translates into CASSAAQGLAVFYGTDTQYF.

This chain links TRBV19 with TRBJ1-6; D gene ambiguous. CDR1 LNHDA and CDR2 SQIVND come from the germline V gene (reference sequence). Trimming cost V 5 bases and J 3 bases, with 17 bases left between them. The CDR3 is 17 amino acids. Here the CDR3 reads CASSAYPTSYYNSPLHF. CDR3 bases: TGTGCCAGTAGTGCGTATCCCACAAGCTACTATAATTCACCCCTCCACTTT.

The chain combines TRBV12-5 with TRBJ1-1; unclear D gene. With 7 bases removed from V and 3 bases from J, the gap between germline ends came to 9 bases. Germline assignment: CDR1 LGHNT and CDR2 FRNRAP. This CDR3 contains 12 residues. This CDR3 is CASAMDYTEAFF. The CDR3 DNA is TGTGCTAGTGCCATGGATTACACTGAAGCTTTCTTT.

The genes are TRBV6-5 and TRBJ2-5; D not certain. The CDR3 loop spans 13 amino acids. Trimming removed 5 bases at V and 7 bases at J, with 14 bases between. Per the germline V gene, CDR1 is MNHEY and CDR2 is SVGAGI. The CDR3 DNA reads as TGTGCCAGCAGTCCGGTGGGGTCGGGGACCCAGTACTTC. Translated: CASSPVGSGTQYF.

CDR3 bases: TGTGCCAGCATTAGTGGCATTGCATCACCCCTCCACTTT. Its translation: CASISGIASPLHF. This chain connects TRBV6-1 to TRBJ1-6; D is unresolved. The length of the CDR3 is 13 residues. Trimming took 7 bases from V and 10 from J, leaving 14 bases between them. The V gene's germline CDR1 is MNHNS and CDR2 SASEGT.

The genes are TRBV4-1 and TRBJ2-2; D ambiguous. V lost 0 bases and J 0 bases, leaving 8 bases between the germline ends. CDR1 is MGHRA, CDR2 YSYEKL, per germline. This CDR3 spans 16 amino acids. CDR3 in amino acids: CASSQEFGSNTGELFF. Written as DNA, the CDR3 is TGCGCCAGCAGCCAAGAATTCGGTTCGAACACCGGGGAGCTGTTTTTT.

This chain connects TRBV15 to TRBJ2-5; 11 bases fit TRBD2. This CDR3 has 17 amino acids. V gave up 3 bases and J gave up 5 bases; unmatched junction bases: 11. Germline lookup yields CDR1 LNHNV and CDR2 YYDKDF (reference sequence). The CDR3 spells CATSRGGLSGGAETQYF. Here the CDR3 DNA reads TGTGCCACCAGCAGGGGAGGTCTTAGCGGGGGGGCGGAGACCCAGTACTTC.

DNA for the CDR3: TGTGCCAGCAAAGCCACCGGTTTTGAGACCCAGTACTTC. Its protein product is CASKATGFETQYF. V and J are TRBV11-2 and TRBJ2-5; the D is unclear. The CDR3 is 13 residues long. V gave up 7 bases and J gave up 5 bases, with 14 bases separating them. Germline CDR1 and CDR2: SGHAT and FQNNGV.